This is a list of T cell receptor beta chains from one sample in a study of T-cell reconstitution after alpha-beta-depleted transplantation in children. Each CDR3 protein gets one entry after TCRdb re-called the PCR reads with MiXCR. The data hold 200,000 to 250,000 distinct CDR3 sequences, with 12% observed a single time. The source was PBMCs from the stem cell graft donor, collected from the stem cell graft. Source of these receptors: a human donor who donated a stem cell graft to a child with acute lymphoblastic leukemia. Both conserved end residues are part of each CDR3. Fields, in order: clone size, CDR3 length, J gene, V gene, CDR3 protein. A row's size may be missing; if present it is once, few, many or a size class.

size: many; length: 12; J: TRBJ2-7; V: TRBV29-1; CDR3: CSVEGRNYEQYF
size: -; length: 14; J: TRBJ1-2; V: TRBV29-1; CDR3: CSVYRRRGTEGYTF
size: many; length: 13; J: TRBJ2-3; V: TRBV28; CDR3: CASSSPGRDTQYF
size: many; length: 16; J: TRBJ1-1; V: TRBV28; CDR3: CASSLSVQGRNTEAFF
size: many; length: 17; J: TRBJ1-4; V: TRBV5-1; CDR3: CASSSTTNRATNEKLFF
size: -; length: 12; J: TRBJ2-3; V: TRBV20-1; CDR3: CSARNGGDTQYF
size: many; length: 14; J: TRBJ2-6; V: TRBV12-3/TRBV12-4; CDR3: CASSHTTGANVLTF
size: many; length: 17; J: TRBJ1-2; V: TRBV5-1; CDR3: CASRQTGGQRLNYGYTF
size: many; length: 14; J: TRBJ2-7; V: TRBV6-1; CDR3: CASSEAGTSYEQYF
size: many; length: 14; J: TRBJ2-1; V: TRBV6-2/TRBV6-3; CDR3: CATRGGQGANEQFF
size: -; length: 14; J: TRBJ2-1; V: TRBV25-1; CDR3: CASSESGGFRKQFF
size: once; length: 14; J: TRBJ1-1; V: TRBV28; CDR3: CASSWLGSNTEAFF
size: -; length: 16; J: TRBJ2-3; V: TRBV7-2; CDR3: CASSFLPGQGTDTQYF
size: many; length: 15; J: TRBJ1-1; V: TRBV7-8; CDR3: CASSDRASGGTEAFF
size: many; length: 13; J: TRBJ2-7; V: TRBV7-2; CDR3: CASSLPGSSEQYF
size: many; length: 16; J: TRBJ2-1; V: TRBV12-3/TRBV12-4; CDR3: CASSLAGQGARNEQFF
size: many; length: 16; J: TRBJ2-3; V: TRBV5-1; CDR3: CASSLLAGVSTDTQYF
size: -; length: 14; J: TRBJ1-5; V: TRBV20-1; CDR3: CSATPGTGSQPQHF
size: many; length: 15; J: TRBJ2-2; V: TRBV28; CDR3: CASSQTGAGTGELFF
size: many; length: 17; J: TRBJ1-2; V: TRBV6-5; CDR3: CASSYSTLPRGPAGYTF
size: many; length: 14; J: TRBJ2-7; V: TRBV5-1; CDR3: CASSSGGKVYEQYF
size: many; length: 15; J: TRBJ1-2; V: TRBV6-5; CDR3: CASSYTDRSNYGYTF
size: many; length: 14; J: TRBJ1-5; V: TRBV20-1; CDR3: CSASTGEEYQPQHF
size: many; length: 13; J: TRBJ1-1; V: TRBV10-2; CDR3: CASSESRVTEAFF
size: -; length: 13; J: TRBJ1-5; V: TRBV5-1; CDR3: CASSLGRDQPHHF
size: many; length: 15; J: TRBJ2-5; V: TRBV7-2; CDR3: CASSFPGGAGETQYF
size: many; length: 13; J: TRBJ2-5; V: TRBV20-1; CDR3: CSATGAVGETQYF
size: many; length: 16; J: TRBJ1-3; V: TRBV27; CDR3: CASSPDGLSSGNTIYF
size: many; length: 12; J: TRBJ2-2; V: TRBV5-1; CDR3: CASSPEGGGAVF
size: many; length: 13; J: TRBJ2-1; V: TRBV5-1; CDR3: CASGLANNNEQFF
size: many; length: 12; J: TRBJ1-6; V: TRBV5-1; CDR3: CASSLAGRDLHF
size: many; length: 13; J: TRBJ1-4; V: TRBV20-1; CDR3: CSVQGGLDEKLFF
size: -; length: 12; J: TRBJ2-3; V: TRBV7-9; CDR3: CALPGLGDTQYF
size: many; length: 14; J: TRBJ1-2; V: TRBV7-9; CDR3: CASSLDPTGYGYTF
size: many; length: 15; J: TRBJ2-5; V: TRBV5-1; CDR3: CASSEGTSTQETQYF
size: many; length: 15; J: TRBJ2-7; V: TRBV12-3/TRBV12-4; CDR3: CASSLGGSGSYEQYF
size: many; length: 12; J: TRBJ1-1; V: TRBV30; CDR3: CACKTGGTEAFF
size: many; length: 16; J: TRBJ1-1; V: TRBV20-1; CDR3: CSARPRTVLYSTEAFF
size: many; length: 15; J: TRBJ1-6; V: TRBV12-3/TRBV12-4; CDR3: CASSLRRSYNSPLHF
size: many; length: 14; J: TRBJ1-5; V: TRBV20-1; CDR3: CSARPGTGDQPQHF
size: once; length: 14; J: TRBJ2-2; V: TRBV12-3/TRBV12-4; CDR3: CASSLGSDTGELFF
size: many; length: 17; J: TRBJ2-2; V: TRBV6-2/TRBV6-3; CDR3: CASSRGYAAANTGELFF
size: many; length: 12; J: TRBJ2-5; V: TRBV20-1; CDR3: CSASAGVETQYF
size: few; length: 14; J: TRBJ2-7; V: TRBV20-1; CDR3: CSALPSRAVGEQYF
size: many; length: 12; J: TRBJ2-7; V: TRBV5-1; CDR3: CASSFGTGDQYF
size: many; length: 11; J: TRBJ2-1; V: TRBV12-3/TRBV12-4; CDR3: CASLQVEEQFF
size: many; length: 12; J: TRBJ2-7; V: TRBV7-2; CDR3: CASGQGLYEQYF
size: many; length: 13; J: TRBJ2-7; V: TRBV5-1; CDR3: CASSLEPTYEQYF
size: many; length: 15; J: TRBJ2-1; V: TRBV6-2/TRBV6-3; CDR3: CASSLPGQGWSEQFF
size: -; length: 15; J: TRBJ1-5; V: TRBV7-2; CDR3: CASSLDGRLNQPQHF
size: many; length: 15; J: TRBJ2-7; V: TRBV6-1; CDR3: CASSEAEDSYYEQYF
size: many; length: 15; J: TRBJ2-7; V: TRBV10-3; CDR3: CAISPTGAGVDEQYF
size: many; length: 12; J: TRBJ2-1; V: TRBV20-1; CDR3: CSASKAVGEQFF
size: many; length: 14; J: TRBJ2-7; V: TRBV28; CDR3: CAITSGTGIYEQYF
size: many; length: 16; J: TRBJ2-1; V: TRBV4-3; CDR3: CASSGGNREWDNEQFF
size: few; length: 18; J: TRBJ2-3; V: TRBV11-2; CDR3: CASSRKPGLAGGGDTQYF
size: -; length: 13; J: TRBJ2-1; V: TRBV18; CDR3: CASSPLGANEQFF